The sample holds a few counts of the clone carrying this T cell receptor beta chain. The source of the sample is a study of cytomegalovirus exposure and HLA in healthy donors. Background on the study: Among the 300 to 500 donors who were genotyped, 81% fell in the genetic ancestry cluster that is associated with self-reported Caucasian donors.

PCR primers comprised 60 Vbeta and 13 Jbeta primers. Here immunoSEQ multiplex PCR was the method, and the copy in TCRdb shows in-frame clones only, minus some. The top ten clones hold approximately 5% of a sample with under 95,000 clones, around three quarters of them seen once. This CDR3 is built from 15 residues. V lost 0 bases and J lost 7, with 15 bases in between. CDR1 SGHTA and CDR2 FQGNSA come from the germline V gene. Sequencing input: PBMCs. The gene calls are TRBV7-2 and TRBJ1-2, with D tentatively TRBD1 (6 bases). This clonotype originated in a man aged 25 to 40 in good health and CMV-seropositive. The DNA for the CDR3 is TGTGCCAGCAGCTTAGCGCAGAGCAGGGGCGGTGGCTACACCTTC. This codes for CASSLAQSRGGGYTF.